This passage covers 8 T cell receptor beta chains from one sample sequenced in a study of cytomegalovirus exposure and HLA in healthy donors (dated by TCRdb to the late 2010s). Library creation used the immunoSEQ multiplex PCR assay. For the multiplex PCR, a mixture combining 60 forward primers for TCR Vbeta segments and 13 reverse primers for TCR Jbeta segments was used. The clones in this table, taken by TCRdb from immuneACCESS, are in-frame only. Not every clone is retained; where verified, under half of the shortfall comes from an unresolved V gene, and the cause of the rest is unknown. This sample comprises about 100,000 clones, around 76% of them detected only once. The ten largest clones add up to roughly 7.7% of the sample. The sequenced sample consisted of PBMCs. Receptors were obtained from a man between 40 and 49 years old in good health and CMV-seropositive.

The chain is built from TRBV19 and TRBJ2-7; 9 positions agree with TRBD1. The germline CDR1 and CDR2 sequences are LNHDA and SQIVND (reference sequence). Germline trimming cut 4 bases from V and 9 bases from J; bases unmatched to any gene: 13. CDR3 size: 15 residues. Written as DNA, the CDR3 is TGTGCCAGTAGTAATCAGCCCGGGACAGGGAATTTGCAGTACTTC. As protein: CASSNQPGTGNLQYF. The variable domain in full, with the rest retrieved from reference TRBV19 and TRBJ2-7, is DGGITQSPKYLFRKEGQNVTLSCEQNLNHDAMYWYRQDPGQGLRLIYYSQIVNDFQKGDIAEGYSVSREKKESFPLTVTSAQKNPTAFYLCASSNQPGTGNLQYFGPGTRLTVT.

The V and J genes are TRBV11-2 and TRBJ1-4; 7 bases match TRBD1. Germline CDR1 is SGHAT and CDR2 is FQNNGV. This CDR3 has 15 amino acids. Trimming cost V 0 bases and J 4 bases; bases outside gene matches: 2. CDR3 sequence: CASSLDGQVNEKLFF. The CDR3 DNA reads as TGTGCCAGCAGCTTAGATGGACAGGTTAATGAAAAACTGTTTTTT.

There are a few counts of this clone. This chain links TRBV9 with TRBJ1-2, with 8 bases fitting TRBD1. Germline loops: CDR1 SGDLS, CDR2 YYNGEE. CDR3 length: 12 residues. V shed 4 bases and J 8 bases; nucleotides not matched to a gene: 4. The CDR3 loop reads CASSQTGDGYTF. The CDR3 coding sequence is TGTGCCAGCAGCCAGACAGGGGACGGCTACACCTTC.

On this clone: Germline and junction disagree at one end, which may indicate a read error. The chain uses TRBV7-2 and TRBJ1-2, with D perhaps matching TRBD1 (6 bases). The CDR3 is 13 amino acids. Germline values: CDR1 SGHTA, CDR2 FQGNSA. CDR3 DNA sequence: TGTGCCAGCAGCCTCAGGGGTGACTATGGCTACGCCTTC. The encoded protein is CASSLRGDYGYAF.

This clone was counted only a few times. The CDR3 region has the DNA TGTGCCAGCAGCGCCTTATCGCTAAGTGGGAGTGGAAACACCATATATTTT. Protein product: CASSALSLSGSGNTIYF. This chain uses TRBV9 with TRBJ1-3; D remains ambiguous. CDR1 SGDLS and CDR2 YYNGEE come from the germline V gene. The CDR3 has 17 amino acids. Trimming shortened V by 3 bases and J by 3 bases, and 19 bases separated the two germline ends.

The CDR3 coding sequence is TGTGCCAGCAGTGTTCAAGGGGACTGGGACGACGAGCAGTACTTC. Encoded protein: CASSVQGDWDDEQYF. The chain joins TRBV6-1 to TRBJ2-7; D might be TRBD2 (6 bases). The CDR3 length is 15 residues. Trimming removed 4 bases at V and 5 bases at J, with 18 bases between. CDR1 and CDR2 from the germline V gene are MNHNS and SASEGT.

The chain is built from TRBV7-9 and TRBJ1-2, with D perhaps matching TRBD1 (5 bases). Trimming left V 7 bases short and J 3 bases short, with 15 bases between. CDR3 length: 14 residues. CDR1 is SEHNR and CDR2 is FQNEAQ in the germline V gene (reference sequence). The CDR3 nucleotides are TGTGCCAGCACCTTTGCGGGGGTTGACTATGGCTACACCTTC. Translation gives CASTFAGVDYGYTF.

The rearrangement uses TRBV7-9 and TRBJ2-3; D gene unclear. Germline V gives CDR1 SEHNR, CDR2 FQNEAQ (reference sequence). V dropped 8 bases and J dropped 6 bases, with 6 bases sitting between them. The CDR3 sequence is 10 residues long. DNA of the CDR3: TGTGCCAGCTCCGGGGATACGCAGTATTTT. Residues: CASSGDTQYF.